The clone carrying this T cell receptor (beta chain) has a single count. This sample was taken from a study of blood T cell repertoires in COVID-19. In the authors' workflow: Estimation of nucleated cell counts relied on the amplification of reference gene primers. TCRdb keeps only in-frame clones here, not all; method: immunoSEQ multiplex PCR. The DNA gave D and trimming, while V, J and clone size come from that table. Of 100,000 to 150,000 clones in the sample, less than 90% were seen once. Trimming stripped 5 bases from V and 1 base from J, with 6 bases between. Germline lookup yields CDR1 LGHDT and CDR2 YNNKEL (reference sequence). The CDR3 contains 13 residues.

This clonotype was sampled from an elderly man with active or convalescent COVID-19. This sequence joins TRBV3-1 (or the pseudogene TRBV3-2) and TRBJ1-3; D not certain. Sequenced: peripheral blood. DNA of the CDR3: TGTGCCAGCAGCGCCCTATCTGGAAACACCATATATTTT. Encoded protein: CASSALSGNTIYF.